A selection of T cell receptor beta chains follows, all from one sample in a study of molecular identifiers for immune sequencing clone quantification. One entry per CDR3 protein, called by TCRdb with MiXCR from the PCR reads. The repertoire includes 40,000 to 45,000 distinct CDR3 sequences, roughly 21% of them detected once, and 0.9% to 1.2% sits in the top ten. Sequencing was done on a sample of naive CD8+ T cells from blood, with Jurkat cell RNA spiked in. These receptors all stem from a human donor in good health. Some libraries in this study had Jurkat cell RNA spiked in. CDR3s include the opening cysteine and the closing phenylalanine or tryptophan. The D gene is left open where the match is weak. The size field is filled for only some rows; it gives once, few, many or a size class.

many | TRBJ1-2 | TRBD1 | TRBV4-3 | TGCGCCAGCAGACCAGGACAGGGTGACTATGGCTACACCTTC | CASRPGQGDYGYTF
few | TRBJ1-1 | . | TRBV28 | TGTGCCAGCAGTTTTGCGAACACTGAAGCTTTCTTT | CASSFANTEAFF
many | TRBJ2-3 | . | TRBV20-1 | TGCAGTGCTAGACAGGGGTCCACAGATACGCAGTATTTT | CSARQGSTDTQYF
many | TRBJ2-3 | . | TRBV7-9 | TGTGCCAGCAGTTATGACAGAGGCACAGATACGCAGTATTTT | CASSYDRGTDTQYF
. | TRBJ1-2 | . | TRBV5-5 | TGTGCCAGCAGCTTACGTCAGACAACTAACTATGGCTACACCTTC | CASSLRQTTNYGYTF
many | TRBJ1-1 | . | TRBV15 | TGTGCCACCAGCAGAGATCTCCATAACACTGAAGCTTTCTTT | CATSRDLHNTEAFF
many | TRBJ1-4 | . | TRBV7-2 | TGTGCCAGCAGCTTACTAGGGAATGAAAAACTGTTTTTT | CASSLLGNEKLFF
many | TRBJ2-7 | TRBD2 | TRBV15 | TGTGCCACCGCGGGAGTTCAAACTCCACAGGACGAGCAGTACTTC | CATAGVQTPQDEQYF
medium-sized | TRBJ2-3 | . | TRBV7-9 | TGTGCCAGCAGCTCCGGCACAGATACGCAGTATTTT | CASSSGTDTQYF
many | TRBJ2-3 | . | TRBV12-5 | TGTGCTAGTGGCCTCGGGACCTGGTTCGGAGATACGCAGTATTTT | CASGLGTWFGDTQYF
many | TRBJ2-7 | . | TRBV6-5 | TGTGCCAGCAGACCTACAGGGCTGGGACACGAGCAGTACTTC | CASRPTGLGHEQYF
many | TRBJ2-1 | TRBD1 | TRBV6-5 | TGTGCCAGCAGTTCAACAGGGGGCAATGAGCAGTTCTTC | CASSSTGGNEQFF
many | TRBJ2-7 | . | TRBV7-9 | TGTGCCAGCAGCTTAGGTGCCTACCCGAACGAGCAGTACTTC | CASSLGAYPNEQYF
many | TRBJ2-3 | . | TRBV3-1 | TGTGCCAGCAGCCAAGTCTCAAGGGATACGCAGTATTTT | CASSQVSRDTQYF
many | TRBJ2-7 | TRBD2 | TRBV7-2 | TGTGCCAGCAGCCCCTATAGCGGGAGGGTCTACGAGCAGTACTTC | CASSPYSGRVYEQYF
many | TRBJ2-7 | TRBD2 | TRBV13 | TGTGCCAGCAGCCCGAGGACTAGCGGGAGGGACTACGAGCAGTACTTC | CASSPRTSGRDYEQYF